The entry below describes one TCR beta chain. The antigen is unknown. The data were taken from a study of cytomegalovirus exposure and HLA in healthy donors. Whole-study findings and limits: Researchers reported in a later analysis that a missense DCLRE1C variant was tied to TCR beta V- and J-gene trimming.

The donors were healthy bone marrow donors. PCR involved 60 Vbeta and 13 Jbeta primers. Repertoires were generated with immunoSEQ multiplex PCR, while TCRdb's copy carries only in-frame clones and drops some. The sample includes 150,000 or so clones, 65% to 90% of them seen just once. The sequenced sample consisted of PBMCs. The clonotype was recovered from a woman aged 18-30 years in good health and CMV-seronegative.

The CDR3 DNA follows: TGTGCCAGCAGGCACAGGGACGGGGAGCTGTTTTTT. Its protein is CASRHRDGELFF. The gene calls are TRBV6-1 and TRBJ2-2; D perhaps matches TRBD1 (6 bases). Germline-derived CDR1 and CDR2 are MNHNS and SASEGT. CDR3 size: 12 residues. Trimming stripped 6 bases from V and 7 bases from J, with 9 bases between.